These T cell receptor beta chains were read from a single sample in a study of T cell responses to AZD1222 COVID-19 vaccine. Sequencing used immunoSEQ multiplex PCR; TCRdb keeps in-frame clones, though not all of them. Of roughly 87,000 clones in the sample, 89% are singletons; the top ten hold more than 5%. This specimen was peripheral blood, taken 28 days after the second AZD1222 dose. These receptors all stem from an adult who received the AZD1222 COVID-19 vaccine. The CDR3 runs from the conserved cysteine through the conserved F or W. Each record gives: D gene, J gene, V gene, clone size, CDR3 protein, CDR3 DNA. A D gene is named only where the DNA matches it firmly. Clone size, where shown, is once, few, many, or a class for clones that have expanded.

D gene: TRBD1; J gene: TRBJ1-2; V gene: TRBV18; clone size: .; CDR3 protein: CASSPEQGPGYTF; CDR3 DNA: TGTGCCAGCTCACCAGAACAGGGGCCCGGCTACACCTTC
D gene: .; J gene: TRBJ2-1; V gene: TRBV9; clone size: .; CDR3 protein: CASSSDIINEQFF; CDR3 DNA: TGTGCCAGCAGCTCCGACATCATCAATGAGCAGTTCTTC
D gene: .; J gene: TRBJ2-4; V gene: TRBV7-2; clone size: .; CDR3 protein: CASSLQAAKNIQYF; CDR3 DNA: TGTGCCAGCAGCTTACAGGCAGCCAAAAACATTCAGTACTTC
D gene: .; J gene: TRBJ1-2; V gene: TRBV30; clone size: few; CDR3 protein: CAWSDGHIYGYTF; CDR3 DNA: TGTGCCTGGAGCGACGGACACATCTATGGCTACACCTTC
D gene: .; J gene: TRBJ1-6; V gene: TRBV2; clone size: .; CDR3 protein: CASSQDSSYNSPLHF; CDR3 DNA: TGTGCCAGCAGCCAGGACAGCTCCTATAATTCACCCCTCCACTTT
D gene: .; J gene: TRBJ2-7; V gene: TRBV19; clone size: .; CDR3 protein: CASSIPGASSYEQYF; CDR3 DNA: TGTGCCAGTAGTATTCCGGGGGCCAGCTCCTACGAGCAGTACTTC
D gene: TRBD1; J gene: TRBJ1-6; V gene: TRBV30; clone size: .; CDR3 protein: CAWGRQGFNSPLHF; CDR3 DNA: TGTGCCTGGGGTCGACAGGGTTTTAATTCACCCCTCCACTTT
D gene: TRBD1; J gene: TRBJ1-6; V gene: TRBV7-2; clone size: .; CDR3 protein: CASSLRQAGGNSPLHF; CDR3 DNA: TGTGCCAGCAGCCTTCGGCAGGCAGGGGGTAATTCACCCCTCCACTTT
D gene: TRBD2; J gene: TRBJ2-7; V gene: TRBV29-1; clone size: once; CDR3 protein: CSITSGGAPEQYF; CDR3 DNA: TGCAGCATTACTAGCGGGGGGGCCCCCGAGCAGTACTTC
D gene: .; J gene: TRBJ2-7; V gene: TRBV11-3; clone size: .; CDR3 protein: CASSPIGGYEQYF; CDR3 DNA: TGTGCCAGCAGCCCCATAGGGGGCTACGAGCAGTACTTC
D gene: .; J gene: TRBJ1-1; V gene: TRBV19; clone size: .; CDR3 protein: CASSWGGDGNTEAFF; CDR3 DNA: TGTGCCAGTAGTTGGGGAGGGGATGGGAACACTGAAGCTTTCTTT
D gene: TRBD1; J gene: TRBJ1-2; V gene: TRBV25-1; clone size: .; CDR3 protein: CASSERGQGRGYTF; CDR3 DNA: TGTGCCAGCAGTGAGAGGGGACAGGGAAGGGGCTACACCTTC
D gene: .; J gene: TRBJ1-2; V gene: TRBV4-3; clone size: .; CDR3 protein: CASSQAVTVNYGYTF; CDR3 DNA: TGCGCCAGCAGCCAAGCGGTCACGGTTAACTATGGCTACACCTTC
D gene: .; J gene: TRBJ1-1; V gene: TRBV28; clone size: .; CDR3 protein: CASSTNTEAFF; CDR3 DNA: TGTGCCAGCAGCACGAACACTGAAGCTTTCTTT
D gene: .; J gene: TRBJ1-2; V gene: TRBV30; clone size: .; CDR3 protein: CAWSVGGTNTYGYTF; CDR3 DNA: TGTGCCTGGAGCGTTGGCGGGACAAATACGTATGGCTACACCTTC
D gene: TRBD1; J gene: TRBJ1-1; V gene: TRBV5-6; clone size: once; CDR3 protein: CASSYGTGASNTEAFF; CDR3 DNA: TGTGCCAGCAGCTACGGGACAGGGGCATCGAACACTGAAGCTTTCTTT
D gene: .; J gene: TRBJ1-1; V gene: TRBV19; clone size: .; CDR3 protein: CASSISRASNTEAFF; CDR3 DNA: TGTGCCAGTAGTATATCCAGGGCGAGTAACACTGAAGCTTTCTTT
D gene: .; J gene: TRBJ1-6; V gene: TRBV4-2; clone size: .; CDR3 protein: CASSPQPDNSPLHF; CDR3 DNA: TGTGCCAGCAGCCCACAGCCAGATAATTCACCCCTCCACTTT
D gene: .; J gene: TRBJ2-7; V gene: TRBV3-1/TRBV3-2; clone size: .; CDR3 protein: CASSQVGYEQYF; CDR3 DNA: TGTGCCAGCAGCCAAGTAGGGTACGAGCAGTACTTC
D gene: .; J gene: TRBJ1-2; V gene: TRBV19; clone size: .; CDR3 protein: CASSIPYIRDYGYTF; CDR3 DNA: TGTGCCAGTAGTATCCCCTACATACGTGACTATGGCTACACCTTC
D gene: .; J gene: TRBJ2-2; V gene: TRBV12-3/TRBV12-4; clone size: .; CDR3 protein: CASTRNTGELFF; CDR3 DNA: TGTGCCAGCACAAGGAACACCGGGGAGCTGTTTTTT
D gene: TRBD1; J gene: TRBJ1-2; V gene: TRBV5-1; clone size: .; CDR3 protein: CASSPETGVYGYTF; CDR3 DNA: TGCGCCAGCAGCCCCGAGACAGGGGTTTATGGCTACACCTTC
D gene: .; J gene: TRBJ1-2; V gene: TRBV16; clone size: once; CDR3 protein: CASSQSANYGYTF; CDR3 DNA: TGTGCCAGCAGCCAATCGGCCAACTATGGCTACACCTTC
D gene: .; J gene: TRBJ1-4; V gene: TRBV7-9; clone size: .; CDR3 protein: CASSDYSSFASEKLFF; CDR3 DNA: TGTGCCAGCAGCGACTACTCGAGTTTTGCAAGCGAAAAACTGTTTTTT
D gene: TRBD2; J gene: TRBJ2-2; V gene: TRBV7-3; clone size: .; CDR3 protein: CASSSPLGGGNTGELFF; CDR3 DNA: TGTGCCAGCAGCTCCCCTCTTGGGGGGGGGAACACCGGGGAGCTGTTTTTT
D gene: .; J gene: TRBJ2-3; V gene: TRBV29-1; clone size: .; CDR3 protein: CSTQTNLDTQYF; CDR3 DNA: TGCAGCACACAGACCAACCTAGATACGCAGTATTTT
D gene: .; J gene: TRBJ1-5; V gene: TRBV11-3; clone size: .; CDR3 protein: CASSLSVGQPQHF; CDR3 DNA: TGTGCCAGCAGCTTATCCGTCGGTCAGCCCCAGCATTTT
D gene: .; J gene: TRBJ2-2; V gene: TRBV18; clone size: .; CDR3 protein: CASPKGSSNTGELFF; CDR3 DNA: TGTGCCAGCCCAAAGGGCAGTTCGAACACCGGGGAGCTGTTTTTT
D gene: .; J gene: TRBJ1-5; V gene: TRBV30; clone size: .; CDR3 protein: CAWSGGERNQPQHF; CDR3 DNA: TGTGCCTGGAGTGGAGGGGAGCGCAATCAGCCCCAGCATTTT